This T cell receptor beta chain was captured in a study of beta chain features in type 1 diabetes. Looking at the study overall: Across every sample, around 100,000,000 sorted cells were examined in total.

The CDR3 totals 17 residues. Regarding the study as a whole: In all four CD4+ subsets, TCRB CDR3 length was significantly, moderately reduced in type 1 diabetes. Naive, central memory and Treg TCRB repertoires appeared more alike in patients than in healthy donors. In type 1 diabetes patients, VDJ junctions had fewer insertions; deletions at these junctions were more frequent.

This clone was counted only a few times. Its specificity is unknown. The investigators reverse transcribed all of the isolated RNA, so they sequenced expressed TCRB transcripts. Produced via immunoSEQ multiplex PCR; TCRdb's table is partial and in-frame only. The data contain a few hundred thousand clones, roughly 21% of them singletons. The receptor's source is a woman between 35 and 50 years old with type 1 diabetes. The rearrangement uses TRBV21-1 and TRBJ1-1; no check of the table's D call, TRBD1, against the DNA was made. TRBV21-1 is a listed pseudogene. The sequencing sample was made of naive CD4+ T cells from blood. This CDR3 is CASSKLYAGHTNTEAFF. The CDR3 nucleotides are TGTGCCAGCAGCAAACTGTATGCAGGGCACACCAACACTGAAGCTTTCTTT.